The source of this T cell receptor beta chain is a study of T cells expressing NK-cell markers. TCRdb re-analyzed the 5' RACE reads; it lists each CDR3 protein once, without DNA. The sample includes fewer than 400,000 distinct CDR3 sequences. The CDR3 runs to 15 residues. The germline CDR1 and CDR2 sequences are MNHNS and SASEGT. The origin of this receptor is a woman between 45 and 60 years old in good health. The sequenced sample was blood T cells: a sorted CD56 or NKG2C T cell subset, CD4+ or CD8+ T cells, or bulk PBMC T cells (not recorded which). The rearrangement links TRBV6-1 to TRBJ1-2; the D call of TRBD1 rests on TCRdb alone, since no DNA is present to check it. The CDR3: CASSERVGGQLGYTF.